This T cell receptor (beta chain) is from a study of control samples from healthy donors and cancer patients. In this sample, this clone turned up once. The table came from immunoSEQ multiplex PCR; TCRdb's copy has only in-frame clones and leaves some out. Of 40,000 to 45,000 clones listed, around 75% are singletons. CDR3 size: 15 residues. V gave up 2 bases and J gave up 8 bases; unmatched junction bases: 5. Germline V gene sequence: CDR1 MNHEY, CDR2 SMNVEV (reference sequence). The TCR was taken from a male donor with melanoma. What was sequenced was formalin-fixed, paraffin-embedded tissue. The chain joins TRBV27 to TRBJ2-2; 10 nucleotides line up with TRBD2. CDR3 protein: CASSLLAGASGELFF. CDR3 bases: TGTGCCAGCAGTTTACTAGCGGGAGCGTCTGGGGAGCTGTTTTTT.